The 4 T cell receptor beta chains in this list originate from one sample, sequenced in a study of human thymus T cells. Assay: immunoSEQ multiplex PCR; the TCRdb copy retains only in-frame clones and omits some. The sample holds some 72,000 clones, around 96% seen once. Thymic samples were excised during corrective heart operations. The specimen was thymus tissue. The receptor set was obtained from a boy younger than two with a congenital heart defect but otherwise immunologically healthy.

J is TRBJ1-1 and V is TRBV19, with unresolved D. The V end was cut by 5 bases, the J end by 9 bases, with 13 bases between. This CDR3 spans 12 amino acids. Germline V lookup: CDR1 LNHDA, CDR2 SQIVND (reference sequence). The CDR3 DNA is TGTGCCAGTAGTTCCTTGGATAGCAAAGCTTTCTTT. Translated, it gives CASSSLDSKAFF.

This chain joins TRBV4-1 and TRBJ2-5, with unresolved D. CDR3 size: 14 residues. Germline lookup yields CDR1 MGHRA and CDR2 YSYEKL. Trimming shortened V by 4 bases and J by 6 bases, and 15 bases separated the two germline ends. The CDR3 sequence: CASSPLRLSKTQYF. The CDR3 DNA reads as TGCGCCAGCAGCCCACTGAGACTGTCAAAGACCCAGTACTTC.

This sequence joins TRBV7-8 and TRBJ2-1; 8 bases align to TRBD2. After removal of 3 bases from V and 7 bases from J, the junction contained 14 bases not matched to a gene. Germline CDR1 reads SGHVS; CDR2 reads FQNEAQ. CDR3 length equals 17 residues. CDR3 bases: TGTGCCAGCAGCTTGGGGCGGGGGGTCCCGCATTTTAATGAGCAGTTCTTC. This translates into CASSLGRGVPHFNEQFF.

The J gene is TRBJ1-1, the V gene TRBV6-5; D is ambiguous. Germline-derived CDR1 and CDR2 are MNHEY and SVGAGI. This CDR3 is 12 amino acids long. The V gene lost 2 bases and the J gene lost 9 bases, with 10 bases spanning the gap. This CDR3 reads CASSYGLGKAFF. Written as DNA, the CDR3 is TGTGCCAGCAGTTACGGTCTGGGGAAAGCTTTCTTT.